The entry below describes one TCR beta chain. Its antigen is unidentified. cDNA synthesis used the whole RNA isolate, giving expressed TCRB sequences. The assay was immunoSEQ multiplex PCR, and TCRdb's table has in-frame clones only and misses some. Counted here are 900,000 or so clones, roughly a sixth occurring once; the ten biggest clones make up roughly 0.025%. Trimming took 2 bases from V and 7 from J, leaving 15 bases between them. Germline V gene data show CDR1 as SGHTA and CDR2 as FQGNSA. The CDR3 runs to 15 residues. The data were obtained in a study of beta chain features in type 1 diabetes. Study-wide background: Age and gender were similar between patients and healthy donors, as were cell yields. Analysis included around 110,000,000 sorted cells drawn from all samples. Notes on the study in general: Patients' naive, central memory and regulatory TCRB repertoires appeared more alike than those of healthy donors. Moderate but significant shortening of TCRB CDR3s was recorded in all four CD4+ subsets from Type 1 diabetes patients.

The sample was naive CD4+ T cells from blood. V gene TRBV7-2 combines with J gene TRBJ2-1; the D is unclear. This TCR was recovered from a woman aged 18 to 35 in good health. CDR3 in amino acids: CASSLSFGIGNEQFF. Written as DNA, the CDR3 is TGTGCCAGCAGCTTAAGTTTCGGTATAGGGAATGAGCAGTTCTTC.